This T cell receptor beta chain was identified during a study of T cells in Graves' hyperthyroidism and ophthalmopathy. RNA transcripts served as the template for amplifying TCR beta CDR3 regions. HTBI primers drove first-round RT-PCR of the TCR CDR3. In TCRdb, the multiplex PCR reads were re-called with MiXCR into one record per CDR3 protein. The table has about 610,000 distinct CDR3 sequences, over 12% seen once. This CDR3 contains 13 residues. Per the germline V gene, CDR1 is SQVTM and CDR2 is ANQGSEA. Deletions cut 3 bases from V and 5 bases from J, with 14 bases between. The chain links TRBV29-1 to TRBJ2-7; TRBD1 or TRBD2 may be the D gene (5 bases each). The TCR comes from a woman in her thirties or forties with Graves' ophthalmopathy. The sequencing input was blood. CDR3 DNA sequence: TGCAGCGTTGAGATGGGACCCTCGGACGAGCAGTACTTC. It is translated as CSVEMGPSDEQYF.